The 9 T cell receptor beta chains below all came from one sample that was sequenced in a study of cytomegalovirus exposure and HLA in healthy donors. 60 Vbeta and 13 Jbeta primers were used in PCR. Assay used: immunoSEQ multiplex PCR; TCRdb lists only in-frame clones, some missing. Here the sample spans 150,000 to 200,000 clones, roughly 84% being singletons. The source material was PBMCs. These receptors all stem from a boy aged 2-15 years in good health and CMV-seronegative.

The chain carries TRBV4-2 and TRBJ2-7, with a tentative D call TRBD2 (6 bases). Germline V gives CDR1 LGHNA, CDR2 YNFKEQ. The length of the CDR3 is 13 residues. The V and J ends lost 2 bases and 3 bases respectively, with 8 bases between them. CDR3 nucleotide sequence: TGTGCCAGCAGCCAATGGAGGGACTACGAGCAGTACTTC. Its translation is CASSQWRDYEQYF.

This clone has only one observation. The rearrangement joins TRBV7-9 to TRBJ1-4, with 10 nucleotides matching TRBD1. V trimming: 4 bases; J trimming: 0 bases; junction bases outside the gene matches: 5. From germline, CDR1 is SEHNR and CDR2 FQNEAQ (reference sequence). The CDR3 runs 17 residues. The CDR3 sequence is CASSSRTGGSTNEKLFF. CDR3 DNA sequence: TGTGCCAGCAGCTCCCGGACAGGGGGTTCAACTAATGAAAAACTGTTTTTT.

The chain is built from TRBV2 and TRBJ1-5; D gene unclear. Trimming took off 3 bases at V and 9 bases at J, with 15 bases between the two ends. Germline CDR1 reads SNHLY; CDR2 reads FYNNEI. The CDR3 totals 14 residues. CDR3 sequence: CASSDTVWSLPQHF. DNA for the CDR3: TGTGCCAGCAGTGACACGGTGTGGAGTTTGCCCCAGCATTTT.

The rearrangement links TRBV2 to TRBJ1-1; D call uncertain. Germline CDR1 SNHLY, CDR2 FYNNEI. V gave up 2 bases and J gave up 3 bases, with 7 bases separating them. The CDR3 runs to 13 residues. The CDR3 DNA sequence: TGTGCCAGCAGTGAACGGGGTCACACTGAAGCTTTCTTT. Translated, it gives CASSERGHTEAFF.

The V gene is TRBV4-2, the J gene TRBJ1-5, with 7 bases that match TRBD1. The CDR3 length is 16 residues. Looked up from germline, CDR1 is LGHNA and CDR2 is YNFKEQ. V lost 5 bases, J lost 4 bases, and 11 bases stayed unmatched. CDR3 sequence (DNA): TGTGCCAGCAGCAAGGGACCCGCAGGGGGGAATCAGCCCCAGCATTTT. It translates to CASSKGPAGGNQPQHF.

This clone was detected once. The V gene is TRBV5-4, the J gene TRBJ2-3; TRBD2 aligns across 9 bases. Trimming took 2 bases from V and 6 from J; bases not matched to a gene: 16. The CDR3 runs to 18 residues. Germline CDR1 reads SGHNT; CDR2 reads YYREEE (reference sequence). The CDR3 DNA reads as TGTGCCAGCAGCTTACATTTCCGCGGGAGGGCACGATGGGATACGCAGTATTTT. It translates to CASSLHFRGRARWDTQYF. The full variable domain, its missing parts supplied by reference TRBV5-4 and TRBJ2-3, is ETGVTQSPTHLIKTRGQQVTLRCSSQSGHNTVSWYQQALGQGPQFIFQYYREEENGRGNFPPRFSGLQFPNYSSELNVNALELDDSALYLCASSLHFRGRARWDTQYFGPGTRLTVL.

A few counts support this clone. The rearrangement uses TRBV18 and TRBJ2-2; no definite D call. V was cut by 6 bases and J by 8 bases, with 7 bases left in between. CDR3 length: 11 residues. Germline V gene data show CDR1 as KGHSH and CDR2 as LQKENI. CDR3 region: CASSTVGELFF. As DNA, the CDR3 is TGTGCCAGCTCCACAGTAGGGGAGCTGTTTTTT.

CDR3 DNA: TGTGCCAGCAGTCAGGCACGGACTAACTATGGCTACACCTTC. Its protein is CASSQARTNYGYTF. The chain has TRBV27 and TRBJ1-2; D gene ambiguous. Germline V gene data show CDR1 as MNHEY and CDR2 as SMNVEV (reference sequence). This CDR3 region has 14 residues. With 5 bases removed from V and 0 bases from J, the gap between germline ends came to 10 bases.

This clone was picked up one time. This chain links TRBV5-1 with TRBJ2-2; TRBD2 matches at 14 bases. This CDR3 comprises 18 residues. Unmatched junction bases numbered 1, after V lost 0 bases and J lost 0 bases. CDR1 is SGHRS and CDR2 is YFSETQ in the germline V gene. The CDR3 bases are TGCGCCAGCAGCTTGGGACTAGCGGGAGGGACGAACACCGGGGAGCTGTTTTTT. This codes for CASSLGLAGGTNTGELFF.